A selection of T cell receptor beta chains follows, all from one sample in a study of cytomegalovirus exposure and HLA in healthy donors. TCRdb's copy holds only in-frame clones and misses some; the assay was immunoSEQ multiplex PCR. The sample has 100,000 to 150,000 clones; roughly 80% are singletons. Sample: PBMCs. The receptors derive from a woman aged 35 to 49 in good health and CMV-seropositive. CDR3s include the opening cysteine and the closing phenylalanine or tryptophan. The D gene is left open where the match is weak. A clone size is listed for some rows: how often the clone was seen (once, few, many), or a class if it is expanded.

d_call clone_size j_call v_call cdr3_aa cdr3_nt
TRBD2 . TRBJ2-5 TRBV6-1 CASTPAGVVETQYF TGTGCCAGCACCCCAGCGGGAGTGGTGGAGACCCAGTACTTC
. . TRBJ2-3 TRBV13 CASSQGTNTDTQYF TGTGCCAGCTCCCAGGGGACCAACACAGATACGCAGTATTTT
TRBD1 . TRBJ1-3 TRBV30 CAWSIPGGAWGTGNTIYF TGTGCCTGGAGTATCCCAGGGGGCGCTTGGGGTACTGGAAACACCATATATTTT
TRBD1 once TRBJ1-1 TRBV11-2 CASTQGDRGRYTEAFF TGTGCCAGCACCCAGGGGGACAGGGGGCGTTACACTGAAGCTTTCTTT
TRBD1 once TRBJ1-1 TRBV5-1 CASSLVGQGNTEAFF TGCGCCAGCAGCTTGGTGGGACAGGGGAACACTGAAGCTTTCTTT
. . TRBJ2-1 TRBV29-1 CSVPGEVGGRHNEQFF TGCAGCGTTCCCGGTGAAGTGGGGGGGCGTCACAATGAGCAGTTCTTC
. . TRBJ2-1 TRBV5-1 CASSEDSHEQFF TGCGCCAGCTCGGAGGATAGCCATGAGCAGTTCTTC
TRBD1 few TRBJ1-2 TRBV6-5 CASSYYRGAENGYTF TGTGCCAGCAGTTACTACAGGGGAGCAGAAAATGGCTACACCTTC
. . TRBJ1-1 TRBV7-3 CASSSTGTATEAFF TGTGCCAGCAGCTCGACGGGAACCGCCACTGAAGCTTTCTTT
. . TRBJ1-5 TRBV2 CASSIRRAGQPQHF TGTGCCAGCAGTATTCGACGAGCAGGACAGCCCCAGCATTTT
TRBD1 . TRBJ2-7 TRBV10-3 CAISEQDRASYEQYF TGTGCCATCAGTGAGCAGGACAGGGCTTCCTACGAGCAGTACTTC
TRBD1 . TRBJ2-1 TRBV6-5 CASSSLSGQGNEQFF TGTGCCAGCAGTTCCCTTTCGGGACAGGGCAATGAGCAGTTCTTC
TRBD2 . TRBJ2-1 TRBV29-1 CSVATSGPLNEQFF TGCAGCGTTGCCACTAGCGGCCCCTTGAATGAGCAGTTCTTC
. . TRBJ1-5 TRBV30 CAWSLAGDQPQHF TGTGCCTGGAGTCTGGCAGGGGATCAGCCCCAGCATTTT
TRBD2 . TRBJ2-1 TRBV5-1 CASSPVWTSSNNEQFF TGCGCCAGCAGCCCCGTGTGGACTAGCAGCAACAATGAGCAGTTCTTC
TRBD2 once TRBJ2-1 TRBV7-6 CASSHYAGGLESSYNEQFF TGTGCCAGCAGTCATTATGCGGGGGGACTAGAGAGCTCCTACAATGAGCAGTTCTTC
TRBD1 once TRBJ2-7 TRBV7-9 CASSPAGTATYEQYF TGTGCCAGCAGCCCCGCCGGGACAGCTACCTACGAGCAGTACTTC
TRBD2 . TRBJ2-5 TRBV9 CASSPRTSEAIWTQYF TGTGCCAGCAGCCCCCGGACTAGCGAGGCGATATGGACCCAGTACTTC
TRBD1 . TRBJ1-6 TRBV30 CAWSADRVLSPLHF TGTGCCTGGAGTGCAGACAGGGTTTTGTCACCCCTCCACTTT
. . TRBJ2-1 TRBV7-2 CASSLAHRGGNEQFF TGTGCCAGCAGCTTAGCGCATAGAGGGGGCAATGAGCAGTTCTTC
. . TRBJ2-7 TRBV7-5 CARSYYYEQYF TGTGCCAGAAGTTACTACTACGAGCAGTACTTC
. . TRBJ2-7 TRBV6-5 CASSYFRGSYEQYF TGTGCCAGCAGTTATTTTAGGGGGAGTTACGAGCAGTACTTC
TRBD1 . TRBJ2-7 TRBV6-5 CASSYQDRVSGEQYF TGTGCCAGCAGTTATCAGGACAGGGTCTCCGGCGAGCAGTACTTC
. . TRBJ1-4 TRBV7-9 CASSRKGNEKLFF TGTGCCAGCAGCCGTAAGGGGAATGAAAAACTGTTTTTT
. few TRBJ1-6 TRBV5-1 CASSLLNNSPLHF TGCGCCAGCAGCTTGCTAAATAATTCACCCCTCCACTTT
. . TRBJ1-6 TRBV4-3 CASSQGGDYNSPLHF TGCGCCAGCAGCCAAGGGGGCGATTATAATTCACCCCTCCACTTT
TRBD1 . TRBJ1-6 TRBV10-1 CASSESRRGGQGSLGALHF TGCGCCAGCAGTGAGTCCCGCCGTGGGGGACAGGGGTCCCTTGGGGCCCTCCACTTT
TRBD2 . TRBJ2-3 TRBV2 CASKETSGTDTQYF TGTGCCAGCAAGGAGACTAGCGGCACAGATACGCAGTATTTT
. few TRBJ2-3 TRBV5-1 CASGSRDSSTDTQYF TGCGCCAGCGGGAGCCGGGACTCTAGCACAGATACGCAGTATTTT
. . TRBJ2-1 TRBV5-8 CASSLPGRVYNEQFF TGTGCCAGCAGCTTGCCGGGGAGAGTCTACAATGAGCAGTTCTTC
TRBD1 few TRBJ2-7 TRBV5-8 CASSLGDSTYEQYF TGTGCCAGCAGCCTGGGGGACAGCACCTACGAGCAGTACTTC
. . TRBJ2-5 TRBV27 CASMTGSAQYF TGTGCCAGCATGACGGGATCGGCCCAGTACTTC
TRBD1 . TRBJ1-4 TRBV5-8 CASSATGTAPNEKLFF TGTGCCAGCAGCGCTACGGGGACAGCCCCTAATGAAAAACTGTTTTTT
. . TRBJ2-5 TRBV6-1 CASSESGKTQYF TGTGCCAGCAGTGAATCGGGGAAGACCCAGTACTTC
. . TRBJ1-1 TRBV29-1 CSVIRDTKNTEAFF TGCAGCGTTATCCGGGACACGAAGAACACTGAAGCTTTCTTT
TRBD1 . TRBJ2-1 TRBV7-9 CASSLHRGPTYNEQFF TGTGCCAGCAGCTTACACAGGGGGCCTACCTACAATGAGCAGTTCTTC
. . TRBJ2-2 TRBV4-1 CASSQDRFGGANTGELFF TGCGCCAGCAGCCAAGATAGGTTTGGAGGGGCGAACACCGGGGAGCTGTTTTTT